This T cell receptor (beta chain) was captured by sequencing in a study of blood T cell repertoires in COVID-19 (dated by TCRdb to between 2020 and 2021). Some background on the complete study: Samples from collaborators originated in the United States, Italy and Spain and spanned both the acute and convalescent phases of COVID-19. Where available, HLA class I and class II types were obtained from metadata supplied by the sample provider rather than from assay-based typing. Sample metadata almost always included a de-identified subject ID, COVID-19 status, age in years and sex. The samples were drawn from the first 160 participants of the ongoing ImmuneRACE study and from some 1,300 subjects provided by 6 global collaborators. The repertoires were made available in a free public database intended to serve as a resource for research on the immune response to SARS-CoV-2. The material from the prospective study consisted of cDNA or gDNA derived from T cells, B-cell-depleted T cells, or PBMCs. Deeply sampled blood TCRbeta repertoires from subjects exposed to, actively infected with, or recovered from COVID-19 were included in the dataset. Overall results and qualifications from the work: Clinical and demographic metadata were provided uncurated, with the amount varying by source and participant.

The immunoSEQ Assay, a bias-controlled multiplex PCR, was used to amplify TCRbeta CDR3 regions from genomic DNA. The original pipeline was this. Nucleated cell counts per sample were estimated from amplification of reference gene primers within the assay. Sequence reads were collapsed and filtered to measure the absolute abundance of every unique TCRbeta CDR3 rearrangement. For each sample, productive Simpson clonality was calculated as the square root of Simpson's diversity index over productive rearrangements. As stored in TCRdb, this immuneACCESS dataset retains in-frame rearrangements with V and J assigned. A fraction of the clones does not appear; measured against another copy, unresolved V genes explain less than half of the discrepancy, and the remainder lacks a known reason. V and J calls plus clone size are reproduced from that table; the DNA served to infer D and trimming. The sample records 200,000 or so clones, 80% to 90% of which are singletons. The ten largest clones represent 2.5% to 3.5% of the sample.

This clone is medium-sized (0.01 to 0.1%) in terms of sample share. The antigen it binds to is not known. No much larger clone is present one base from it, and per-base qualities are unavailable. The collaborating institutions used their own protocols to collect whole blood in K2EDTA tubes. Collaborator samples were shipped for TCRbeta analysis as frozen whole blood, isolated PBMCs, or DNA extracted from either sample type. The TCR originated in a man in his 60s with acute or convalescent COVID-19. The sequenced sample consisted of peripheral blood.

The CDR3 has the sequence CASSFSGSGISEQFF. The nucleotide sequence reads as follows: TGTGCCAGCAGTTTCAGCGGGAGCGGGATAAGCGAGCAGTTCTTC. In this chain, TRBV28 is recombined with TRBJ2-1, and TRBD2 matches 8 of the central bases. The CDR3 spans 15 residues, from the cysteine through the phenylalanine. The read is trimmed to its CDR3 DNA, 45 bases read in frame from base 1. For CDR1 and CDR2, the germline V gene lists MDHEN and SYDVKM. Relative to germline, V is missing 3 bases and J is missing 10 bases, with 11 bases of the junction outside any gene match.